The 6 T cell receptor beta chains given below trace back to one sample, sequenced in a study of blood T cells in healthy people across ages. The use of a sample-barcoded 5' primer and a J-beta primer mix characterized a second PCR of about 7 to 12 cycles. TCRdb recomputed calls from the 5' RACE reads with MiXCR, one row per CDR3 protein. The sample includes 600,000 to 800,000 distinct CDR3 sequences, under 25% seen only once; the top ten take 3.5% to 4%. Specimen: blood. Source of these receptors: a man in his 70s in good health.

This chain uses TRBV20-1 with TRBJ2-5; 9 nucleotides agree with TRBD2. Judging by the DNA end, TRBJ2-7 fits better; the J call may be wrong. The germline V gene has CDR1 DFQATT and CDR2 SNEGSKA (reference sequence). The CDR3 spans 14 residues. The CDR3 spells CSAISGRLDAEQYF. The CDR3 bases are TGCAGTGCTATTAGCGGGAGACTTGATGCCGAGCAGTACTTC.

This clonotype was counted between two and nine times. This chain joins TRBV5-1 and TRBJ2-7; D uncertain. Germline V lookup: CDR1 SGHRS, CDR2 YFSETQ. V shed 7 bases and J shed 2 bases, with 10 bases lying between them. CDR3 length equals 12 residues. The CDR3 sequence: CASFTDPYEQYF. CDR3 in DNA: TGCGCCAGCTTCACCGACCCCTACGAGCAGTACTTC.

The sample holds a few counts of this clonotype. Relative to the germline gene, one junction end is altered; a read error may explain this. This chain links TRBV5-6 with TRBJ2-7, with a possible D match to TRBD1 (6 bases). Germline CDR1 is SGHDT and CDR2 is YYEEEE. This CDR3 comprises 15 residues. The CDR3: CASSLVATDSYAQYF. In nucleotides, the CDR3 is TGTGCCAGCAGCTTGGTCGCGACGGACAGCTACGCGCAGTACTTC.

Ten or more counts support this clonotype. This chain links TRBV3-1 with TRBJ2-1, with D possibly being TRBD2 (5 bases). V lost 4 bases and J 2 bases, leaving 12 bases between the germline ends. There are 15 residues in the CDR3. The germline V gene has CDR1 LGHDT and CDR2 YNNKEL (reference sequence). The CDR3 region is CASSLRRPTYNEQFF. The CDR3 DNA reads TGTGCCAGCAGCCTTCGGAGGCCCACCTACAATGAGCAGTTCTTC.

This rearrangement joins TRBV3-1 to TRBJ2-2; D gene ambiguous. V was pared by 2 bases and J by 6 bases, with 4 bases between. Germline lookup yields CDR1 LGHDT and CDR2 YNNKEL (reference sequence). CDR3 length: 12 residues. CDR3 bases: TGTGCCAGCAGCCAATCCCCCGGGGAGCTGTTTTTT. This codes for CASSQSPGELFF.

Details on this clonotype: One end of the junction fails to match germline, which may point to a read error. The chain has TRBV15 and TRBJ2-2; D gene uncertain. Germline CDR1 reads LNHNV; CDR2 reads YYDKDF (reference sequence). This CDR3 is 13 amino acids long. This CDR3 reads CATRSQNTGELFF. CDR3 in DNA: TGTGCCACCCGCAGTCAAAACACCGGGGAGCTGTTTTTT.